This T cell receptor beta chain was identified during a study of T cell therapy product for transplant patients (dated by TCRdb to about 2019). In the study overall: The wider healthy donor group, in Berlin, Germany, included some 20 individuals (roughly 10 male and 9 female) aged about 22 to 81 years. The expansion media contained either IL-7 and IL-15 at 9 to 10 ng/ml or IL-2 at around 50 U/ml. To assess clonal composition, TCRbeta repertoires were compared between rapamycin-treated and untreated CMV-specific T-cell products derived from the same donors. A next-generation autologous adoptive antiviral T-cell product was developed for immunosuppressed solid organ transplant patients, with CMV used as the model virus. The TCRbeta repertoire analysis of rapamycin-treated and untreated products included n = 3 healthy donors.

The germline V gene yields ENHRY for CDR1 and SYGVKD for CDR2. The CDR3, from cysteine to phenylalanine, totals 15 residues. CDR3 DNA only is kept here, 45 bases in frame from base 1. As used in the paper, the sample's label signifies: CMVpp65/IE-1-reactive T cells enriched by IFNgamma capture and expanded in vitro. For under seven hours, PBMCs were stimulated with overlapping CMV pp65 and IE-1 peptide pools, with each pool at 0.5 ug/ml. IFNgamma-producing CMV-stimulated cells were positively selected with the IFNgamma Secretion Assay-Cell Enrichment and Detection Kit (Miltenyi Biotec). For around three weeks, enriched IFNgamma+ cells were cultured with irradiated autologous feeders along with either IL-7/IL-15 or IL-2. To provide sufficient cells for different cell sorting steps, buffy coats were used from 3 of the 19 healthy donors. Biocoll density gradient centrifugation was used to isolate peripheral blood mononuclear cells. Healthy donor buffy coats were obtained from DRK.

Overall study results and their limits: Rapamycin-treated products showed a more diverse, less clonal TCRbeta repertoire and contained more distinct clones than untreated products. Repertoires from different donors showed no overlap, but paired products from the same donor shared many clones. The authors suggested that increased clonal diversity in Rapa-TCPs may reflect survival of low-frequency clones and preferential expansion of central memory T cells. In untreated products the top 10 clones covered about 90% of the repertoire, compared with roughly 70% in rapamycin-treated products.

Regarding this clone: Its antigen target is currently unknown. The junction does not match germline at one end; this may be a read error.

Genomic DNA was extracted using an AllPrep DNA/RNA Kit, and TCRbeta CDR3 regions were amplified using the immunoSEQ hsTCRb Kit. The paper's data handling went like this. In-frame CDR3 nucleotide sequences without stop codons were defined as productive rearrangements and were analyzed in immunoSEQ Analyzer 3.0. Clonality was calculated from productive entropy normalized to the number of productive rearrangements, and the Morisita index was used to measure overlap between samples. The source is immuneACCESS, and TCRdb retained only in-frame sequences with V and J called. Part of the clones is not carried over; for the studies checked, unresolved V genes explain less than half of this, and the remainder is unexplained. The DNA was the basis for D and trimming; V, J and clone size are from that table. The sample has about 280 clones on record, around 62% of them singletons. The ten biggest clones cover about 94% of the sample.

Sequenced input: a sorted cell population cultured from PBMCs. The rearranged segments are TRBV10-3 and TRBJ2-3, and TRBD1 may be the D gene, going by 5 matching bases. The sequence came from an adult in good health. The CDR3 has the sequence CASSSGTGATDTQYF. In nucleotides, the sequence is TGTGCCAGCAGTTCGGGCACTGGGGCCACAGATACGCAGTATTTT.